The 20 T cell receptor beta chains in this list originate from one sample, sequenced in a study of CD8+CD57+ T cells in acquired aplastic anemia. It was genomic DNA that served as the template for profiling TCR beta VDJ and CDR3. TCRdb used MiXCR to reprocess the reads, holding one entry per CDR3 protein. The data hold around 200,000 distinct CDR3 sequences, with 63% observed a single time. Only patients with CD8+CD57+ cell expansion on flow cytometry were chosen for sequencing. The sample consisted of sorted CD4+, CD8+, or CD8+CD57+ T cells (not recorded which) from PBMCs. These receptors were obtained from a human donor with aplastic anemia.

This clonotype was seen many times. The rearrangement joins TRBV20-1 to TRBJ2-7; 7 bases line up with TRBD2. CDR1 DFQATT and CDR2 SNEGSKA come from the germline V gene (reference sequence). The CDR3 length is 12 residues. The J segment lost 3 bases and the V segment lost 3 bases, leaving 2 bases of the junction unmatched. CDR3 loop: CSASERGYEQYF. CDR3 DNA: TGCAGTGCTAGCGAGCGGGGCTACGAGCAGTACTTC.

This clonotype was observed a handful of times. The chain combines TRBV5-1 with TRBJ2-7; a weak D match, TRBD2 (5 bases). Per the germline V gene, CDR1 is SGHRS and CDR2 is YFSETQ. The germline V and J ends were trimmed by 7 bases and 4 bases, with 18 bases remaining between them. There are 14 residues in the CDR3. The CDR3 spells CASAVASGAYEQYF. CDR3 bases: TGCGCCAGCGCCGTTGCGAGCGGAGCATACGAGCAGTACTTC.

The chain links TRBV5-1 to TRBJ2-7; TRBD2 matches at 9 bases. Germline trimming cut 7 bases from V and 0 bases from J; bases unmatched to any gene: 2. The CDR3 is made up of 13 amino acids. Germline CDR1 SGHRS, CDR2 YFSETQ. CDR3 DNA sequence: TGCGCCAGCGGTAGCGGGAGCTCCTACGAGCAGTACTTC. It encodes CASGSGSSYEQYF.

The J gene is TRBJ1-1, the V gene TRBV7-8, with TRBD1 matching 7 bases. V shed 5 bases and J 7 bases; nucleotides not matched to a gene: 4. This CDR3 region has 12 residues. Germline CDR1 is SGHVS and CDR2 is FQNEAQ. The CDR3 sequence: CASSAPGGEAFF. CDR3 sequence (DNA): TGTGCCAGCAGCGCCCCAGGGGGTGAAGCTTTCTTT.

This clonotype occurred many times. The V call is TRBV11-2, the J call TRBJ1-2, with 8 bases lining up with TRBD1. Trimming took 4 bases from V and 6 from J; bases not matched to a gene: 7. Germline-derived CDR1 and CDR2 are SGHAT and FQNNGV. The length of the CDR3 is 14 residues. The CDR3: CASSWGQAPNGYTF. The CDR3 region has the DNA TGTGCCAGCAGCTGGGGACAGGCCCCAAATGGCTACACCTTC.

V and J are TRBV9 and TRBJ2-1; 13 bases are shared with TRBD2. CDR1 is SGDLS and CDR2 is YYNGEE in the germline V gene. V was pared by 4 bases and J by 12 bases, with 4 bases of the junction left unmatched. This CDR3 comprises 13 residues. Here the CDR3 DNA reads TGTGCCAGCAGCTTTCGGACTAGCGGGGGGCAGTTCTTC. Protein sequence: CASSFRTSGGQFF.

This chain links TRBV20-1 with TRBJ1-6, with D maybe TRBD1 (5 bases). CDR3 length: 14 residues. CDR1 and CDR2 from the germline V gene are DFQATT and SNEGSKA (reference sequence). V lost 3 bases and J 8 bases, leaving 14 bases between the germline ends. The CDR3 sequence is CSASAGTVDSPLHF. In DNA, the CDR3 is TGCAGTGCTAGTGCCGGGACGGTGGATTCACCCCTCCACTTT.

The gene calls are TRBV7-3 and TRBJ2-1; D possibly corresponds to TRBD2 (5 bases). The ends were cut back, 5 bases at V and 5 bases at J, with 19 bases in the middle. Germline V gives CDR1 SGHTA, CDR2 FQGTGA. The CDR3 contains 16 residues. The chain's CDR3 is CASSPTTLSGDNEQFF. The CDR3 nucleotides are TGTGCCAGCAGCCCGACGACCCTTTCCGGGGACAATGAGCAGTTCTTC.

This clonotype has a count of ten or more. The chain couples TRBV7-9 to TRBJ1-1; the D gene is possibly TRBD1 (5 bases). CDR1 and CDR2 (germline): SEHNR, FQNEAQ (reference sequence). The CDR3 sequence is 12 residues long. V was clipped by 1 base and J by 7 bases, with 7 bases between them. The CDR3 is CASSLGGDEAFF. The CDR3 DNA sequence: TGTGCCAGCAGCTTAGGGGGGGATGAAGCTTTCTTT.

The chain joins TRBV29-1 to TRBJ2-7; 7 bases align to TRBD1. The CDR3 is made up of 13 amino acids. Germline V CDR1 and CDR2: SQVTM, ANQGSEA. Unmatched junction bases numbered 9, after V lost 7 bases and J lost 3 bases. The CDR3 DNA reads as TGCAGCGGAAGACAGGGATTGGGCTACGAGCAGTACTTC. Protein product: CSGRQGLGYEQYF.

In the case of this clonotype: A single base separates this from a much larger clone, so it may be a read error. The CDR3 does not end in the conserved phenylalanine or tryptophan, so this is likely a read error. This chain uses TRBV2 with TRBJ1-2; D unclear. The V end was cut by 2 bases, the J end by 6 bases, with 4 bases between. CDR3 length: 11 residues. The V gene's germline CDR1 is SNHLY and CDR2 FYNNEI. CDR3 residues: CASSEMDGYTL. The CDR3 nucleotides read TGTGCCAGCAGTGAAATGGATGGCTACACCCTC.

The chain is built from TRBV7-9 and TRBJ2-2, with D unresolved. V shed 1 base and J shed 5 bases, with 8 bases lying between them. The CDR3 is 14 amino acids. Germline V gene sequence: CDR1 SEHNR, CDR2 FQNEAQ (reference sequence). The CDR3 region is CASSLVMGTGELFF. CDR3 nucleotides: TGTGCCAGCAGCTTAGTGATGGGAACCGGGGAGCTGTTTTTT.

This sequence joins TRBV7-2 and TRBJ2-5, with D unclear. CDR1 and CDR2 from the germline V gene are SGHTA and FQGNSA. The CDR3 loop spans 13 amino acids. Trimming took 1 base from V and 6 from J, leaving 9 bases between them. CDR3 DNA sequence: TGTGCCAGCAGCTTAGAACTCGGACAGACCCAGTACTTC. It encodes CASSLELGQTQYF.

The rearrangement links TRBV20-1 to TRBJ1-1; D gene uncertain. Germline CDR1 and CDR2: DFQATT and SNEGSKA (reference sequence). This CDR3 has 12 residues. The DNA for the CDR3 is TGCAGCGAACGGGGAAGGAGCACTGAAGCTTTCTTT. Its protein is CSERGRSTEAFF.

This clonotype has ten or more counts. V is TRBV20-1 and J is TRBJ2-7, with D possibly TRBD1 on 5 matching bases. V was clipped by 1 base and J by 0 bases, with 13 bases between them. Germline V gene data show CDR1 as DFQATT and CDR2 as SNEGSKA (reference sequence). CDR3 length: 15 amino acids. The CDR3 nucleotides are TGCAGTGCTAGAGGGGGCCAGGGTATCTCCTACGAGCAGTACTTC. Amino acid sequence: CSARGGQGISYEQYF.

The chain is built from TRBV20-1 and TRBJ2-5; no reliable D call. CDR1 DFQATT and CDR2 SNEGSKA come from the germline V gene (reference sequence). V shed 6 bases and J shed 5 bases, with 16 bases lying between them. The CDR3 runs 13 residues. The CDR3 bases are TGCAGTGCAAATATCGGGCAGTTGGAGACCCAGTACTTC. It translates to CSANIGQLETQYF.

Ten or more counts support this clonotype. The V and J genes are TRBV7-9 and TRBJ2-1, with TRBD1 matching 7 bases. The CDR3 runs 14 residues. Trimming removed 5 bases from V and 7 bases from J; junction bases left unmatched: 8. In germline, CDR1 is SEHNR, CDR2 FQNEAQ (reference sequence). CDR3 sequence: CASSLQTGMNEQFF. In DNA form, the CDR3 reads TGTGCCAGCAGCCTCCAGACAGGGATGAATGAGCAGTTCTTC.

This clonotype was observed a few times. A much larger clone lies a single base off, so this may be a read error. This chain uses TRBV13 with TRBJ1-1; D unclear. The CDR3 extends over 11 amino acids. V was shortened by 3 bases and J by 6 bases, with 5 bases between the two germline ends. The germline V gene encodes CDR1 PRHDT and CDR2 FYEKMQ (reference sequence). In DNA, the CDR3 is TGTGCCAGCAGCTTTTCACCTGAAGCTTTCTTT. As protein: CASSFSPEAFF.

This clonotype was detected a few times. V and J are TRBV10-1 and TRBJ2-3, with 9 bases matching TRBD1. Trimming at V came to 1 base and at J to 3 bases, leaving 8 bases not matched to a gene. This CDR3 has 17 residues. Germline-derived CDR1 and CDR2 are WNHNN and SYGVQD (reference sequence). The CDR3 spells CASSEWAPGQGTDTQYF. Here the CDR3 DNA reads TGCGCCAGCAGTGAGTGGGCCCCCGGACAGGGGACAGATACGCAGTATTTT.

J is TRBJ1-2 and V is TRBV29-1; D is unresolved. This CDR3 has 12 amino acids. Trimming stripped 6 bases from V and 6 bases from J, with 14 bases between. Germline V gene sequence: CDR1 SQVTM, CDR2 ANQGSEA. CDR3 DNA sequence: TGCAGCGTAGTAGGAGGGTCCAATGGCTACACCTTC. This sequence encodes CSVVGGSNGYTF.